In this sample, the clone carrying this T cell receptor (beta chain) turned up a few times. The antigen is undetermined. This sample was taken from a study of graft-versus-host responses after intestinal transplantation. Profiled with immunoSEQ multiplex PCR; TCRdb holds only in-frame clones, not every one. The repertoire consists of about 120,000 clones, with 85% to 95% occurring once and the leading ten covering around 3.3%. This TCR was sampled from a human donor who received an intestinal transplant. The specimen comprised unstimulated CD8+ T cells sorted from spleen or lymph node cells, sampled before intestinal transplant.

The CDR3 here is CASSQRRGEQYF. DNA for the CDR3: TGTGCCAGCAGCCAAAGGAGGGGTGAGCAGTACTTC. The chain has TRBV21-1 and TRBJ2-7; the D call in the table, TRBD2, was not verified against the DNA. TRBV21-1 is noted as a pseudogene. The CDR3 is 12 residues long.